The clone carrying this TCR beta chain was counted a few times. Under the authors' procedure: Amplification with reference gene primers provided the estimates of nucleated cell counts. Sequenced by immunoSEQ multiplex PCR; TCRdb stores in-frame clones only, minus some. V, J and clone size were drawn from that table, and D and trimming were deduced from the DNA. This sample yields 250,000 or so clones, of which approximately 86% are seen a single time; just over 2.5% belongs to the top ten. The entry originates in a study of blood T cell repertoires in COVID-19. Individuals aged roughly 18 to 100 years were recruited from fewer than 25 US areas. V was clipped by 2 bases and J by 2 bases, with 9 bases between them. The CDR3 loop spans 14 amino acids. Germline lookup yields CDR1 MNHEY and CDR2 SVGEGT.

The TCR was taken from a woman aged 25 to 39 with acute COVID-19. This sequence joins TRBV6-2 or TRBV6-3 and TRBJ1-1; D is unresolved. What was sequenced was PBMCs or T cells enriched from blood (not recorded which). As DNA, the CDR3 is TGTGCCAGCAGTTACCCGGGTTTTAACACTGAAGCTTTCTTT. It codes for CASSYPGFNTEAFF.